This is a list of T cell receptor beta chains from one sample in a study of CD8+CD57+ T cells in acquired aplastic anemia. TCRdb analysed the reads with MiXCR anew, one entry per CDR3 protein. Seen here are 200,000 to 250,000 distinct CDR3 sequences, 61% observed once, and the top ten hold around 32%. The source material was sorted CD4+, CD8+, or CD8+CD57+ T cells (not recorded which) from PBMCs. All receptors come from a human donor in good health. The CDR3 runs from the conserved cysteine through the conserved F or W. The D gene is left open where the match is weak. For some rows the clone size is stated as once, few or many, or as a class when expanded; others skip it.

clone_size	v_call	d_call	j_call	cdr3_aa	cdr3_nt
.	TRBV29-1	.	TRBJ2-7	CSVVRGLEQYF	TGCAGCGTTGTTCGGGGGCTCGAGCAGTACTTC
.	TRBV30	.	TRBJ1-6	CAWRAGSPLHF	TGTGCCTGGAGGGCGGGTTCACCCCTCCACTTT
few	TRBV7-8	TRBD1	TRBJ1-2	CASRAGQEYGYTF	TGTGCCAGCAGGGCGGGACAGGAATACGGCTACACCTTC
.	TRBV11-2	TRBD2	TRBJ2-7	CASSLRTSGSVEQYF	TGCGCCAGCAGCCTTAGGACTAGCGGGAGTGTCGAGCAGTACTTC
once	TRBV20-1	.	TRBJ2-3	CSPGPTDTQYF	TGCAGTCCTGGCCCTACAGATACGCAGTATTTT
.	TRBV7-2	.	TRBJ2-3	CASSLGETSTDTQYF	TGTGCCAGCAGCTTAGGGGAAACGAGCACAGATACGCAGTATTTT
.	TRBV5-1	.	TRBJ1-4	CASSLWGSSNEKLFF	TGCGCCAGCAGCTTGTGGGGCTCATCTAATGAAAAACTGTTTTTT
.	TRBV9	.	TRBJ1-6	CASSVGGPGDSPLHF	TGTGCCAGCAGCGTAGGGGGTCCCGGGGATTCACCCCTCCACTTT
.	TRBV10-3	.	TRBJ2-3	CASSSRGSSTDTQYF	TGTGCCAGCAGTAGCAGGGGTTCTAGCACAGATACGCAGTATTTT
few	TRBV11-3	.	TRBJ1-1	CASSFTRNTEAFF	TGTGCCAGCAGCTTTACACGTAACACTGAAGCTTTCTTT
.	TRBV10-1	.	TRBJ1-2	CAKDDNQEEYGYTF	TGCGCCAAAGATGACAACCAAGAGGAGTATGGCTACACCTTC